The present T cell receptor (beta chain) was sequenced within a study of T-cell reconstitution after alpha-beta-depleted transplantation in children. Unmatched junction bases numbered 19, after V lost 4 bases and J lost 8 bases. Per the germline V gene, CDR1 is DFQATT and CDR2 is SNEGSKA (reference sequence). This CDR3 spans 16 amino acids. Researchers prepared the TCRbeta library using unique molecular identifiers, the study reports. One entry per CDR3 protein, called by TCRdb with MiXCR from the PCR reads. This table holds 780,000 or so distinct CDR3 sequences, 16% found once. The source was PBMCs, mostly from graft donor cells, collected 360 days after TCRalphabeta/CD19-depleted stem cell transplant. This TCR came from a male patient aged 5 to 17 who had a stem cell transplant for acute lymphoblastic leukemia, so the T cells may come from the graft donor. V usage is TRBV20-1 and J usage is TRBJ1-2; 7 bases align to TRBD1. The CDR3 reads CSANERRDRPFKGYTF. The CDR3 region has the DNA TGCAGTGCTAACGAAAGACGGGACAGACCCTTTAAGGGCTACACCTTC.